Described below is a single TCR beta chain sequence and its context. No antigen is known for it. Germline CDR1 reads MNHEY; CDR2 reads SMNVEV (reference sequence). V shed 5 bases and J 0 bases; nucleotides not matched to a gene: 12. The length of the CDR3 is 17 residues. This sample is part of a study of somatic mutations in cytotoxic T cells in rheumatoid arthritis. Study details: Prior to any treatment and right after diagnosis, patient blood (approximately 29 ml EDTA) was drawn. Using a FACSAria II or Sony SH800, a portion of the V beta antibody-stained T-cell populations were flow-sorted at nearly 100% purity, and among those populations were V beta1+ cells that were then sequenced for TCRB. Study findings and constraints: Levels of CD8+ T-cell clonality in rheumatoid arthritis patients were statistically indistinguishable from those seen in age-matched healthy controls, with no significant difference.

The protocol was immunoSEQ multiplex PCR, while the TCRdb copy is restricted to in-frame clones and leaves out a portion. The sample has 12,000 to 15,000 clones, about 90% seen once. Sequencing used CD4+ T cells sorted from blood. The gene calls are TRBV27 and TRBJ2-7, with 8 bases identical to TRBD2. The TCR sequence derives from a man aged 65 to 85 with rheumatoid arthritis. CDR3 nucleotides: TGTGCCAGCAGTCTAAAAAGACCGGGAGGGGGCTCCTACGAGCAGTACTTC. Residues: CASSLKRPGGGSYEQYF.